This TCR beta chain is drawn from a study of T cell repertoires in cytomegalovirus infection. About the study: Recently identified HLA-C-restricted CMV epitopes were among the peptides used. It can be stated that public TCR beta signatures indicated CMV infection as well as a matching HLA type. Study findings and constraints: Totalled public TCR beta family frequency picked out people who carried CMV plus the relevant HLA. The ex vivo response was dominated by HLA-C-restricted CMV-specific TCR beta clonotypes.

At least ten counts were recorded for this clonotype. Its antigen is unknown. TCRdb used MiXCR to reprocess the reads, holding one entry per CDR3 protein. This sample carries 310,000 or so distinct CDR3 sequences, around 25% of them seen once, and the ten largest clones take 10% to 15%. The CDR3 runs 16 residues. Germline CDR1 reads SGHTA; CDR2 reads FQGNSA. V shed 2 bases, J shed 9 bases, and the junction held 7 bases outside the gene matches. The source of this sequence is a human donor in good health (CMV status not recorded). Some clones in this sample may be carry-over from other donors' samples. The chain uses TRBV7-2 and TRBJ2-1; 13 positions match TRBD2. Sample: cultured PBMCs, taken from culture after CMV antigen stimulation. CDR3 residues: CASSLRVLAGGPEQFF. CDR3 sequence (DNA): TGTGCCAGCAGCTTACGCGTACTAGCGGGAGGGCCTGAGCAGTTCTTC.